This T cell receptor beta chain was recorded in a study of CD8 T cells in ankylosing spondylitis. Overall study findings and caveats: Typical of ankylosing spondylitis blood, it appeared, was a TCR beta motif of under 10 highly homologous variants.

This clonotype was seen ten or more times. The antigen is undetermined. TCRdb re-analysed the 5' RACE reads in MiXCR, keeping a single row per CDR3 protein. The sample has fewer than 750,000 distinct CDR3 sequences, 15% to 20% seen once; the top ten hold around 19%. The CDR3 covers 13 residues. Trimming removed 6 bases at V and 7 bases at J, with 13 bases between. The sample comprised blood, either unsorted or a sorted T cell fraction (not recorded which). This TCR was recovered from a male donor with ankylosing spondylitis. The chain employs TRBV12-3 or TRBV12-4 and TRBJ2-1; D gene unclear. CDR3 nucleotides: TGTGCCAGCAGAACCCCGGACGGGAATGAGCAGTTCTTC. Its translation is CASRTPDGNEQFF.